Listed here is a single TCR beta chain. The antigen remains unidentified. This sample was taken from a study of T cell responses to AZD1222 COVID-19 vaccine. Across the whole study: Second-dose intervals near 4 or 12 weeks were combined.

Libraries were prepared by immunoSEQ multiplex PCR; TCRdb keeps only in-frame clonotypes and omits some of them. The top ten hold 6% to 8% of the sample, which has more than 95,000 clones, around 89% seen once. The CDR3 totals 17 residues. Trimming took 2 bases from V and 5 from J; bases not matched to a gene: 9. Germline V gene sequence: CDR1 MNHEY, CDR2 SVGEGT. Overall study results and limits: Along spike, vaccine-associated CD4 TCRs were found throughout, with dominance at 160-218 and 743-854. It should be noted that donors were predominantly white British and more often female, and clonal diversity was possibly underestimated. It was only after the peak T cell response that any repertoires were sampled.

This TCR came from an adult in good health. The material sequenced was peripheral blood, taken on day 0 of AZD1222 vaccination. The chain recombines TRBV6-2 or TRBV6-3 with TRBJ2-5, with TRBD2 matching over 12 bases. The CDR3 spells CASSYLRTSGNSETQYF. In DNA, the CDR3 is TGTGCCAGCAGTTACCTGAGGACTAGCGGGAATTCGGAGACCCAGTACTTC.